The TCR beta chain under discussion was sequenced for a study of human T cells and chemical hapten exposure. Study in general: Patients were mainly female, each with alopecia areata, totalis or universalis.

This clonotype was recorded at least ten times. Time point: patch test 2, 6 weeks after DPC sensitization. As to treatment: therapeutic diphenylcyclopropenone sensitization with weekly scalp DPC. Investigators collected blood before applying each patch test. The CDR3 length is 16 residues. Trimming pared 3 bases from V and 7 bases from J, leaving 18 bases between. TCRdb re-called the RACE reads with MiXCR, one entry per CDR3 protein. There are some 42,000 distinct CDR3 sequences in the sample; around 9% occur only once, and 14% to 15% lies in the top ten. The TCR was taken from a middle-aged woman with alopecia areata. Some clones in this sample may be carry-over from other donors' samples. This sequence joins TRBV12-3 or TRBV12-4 and TRBJ1-4; D may be TRBD1 (5 bases). The source was whole blood, collected in connection with sensitization to the hapten diphenylcyclopropenone (DPC). CDR3 loop: CASSFLGFGGSEKLFF. The CDR3 DNA reads as TGTGCCAGCAGTTTTTTAGGCTTTGGGGGGAGTGAAAAACTGTTTTTT.